The next 30 T cell receptor beta chains were all read from a single sample in a study of CD8 T cells in Susac syndrome. With random hexamers, reverse transcription was performed on about 0.5 to 1 ug of RNA. TCRdb passed the immunoSEQ multiplex PCR reads through MiXCR, listing each CDR3 protein once. The table lists approximately 46,000 distinct CDR3 sequences, roughly 92% of them singletons, with about 0.41% in the top ten. The sample was CD8+ T cells from PBMCs. All receptors derive from a human donor in good health.

This chain uses TRBV14 with TRBJ1-1, with D hard to call. CDR1 SGHDN and CDR2 FVKESK come from the germline V gene. CDR3 length equals 13 residues. Trimming took off 1 base at V and 1 base at J, with 4 bases between the two ends. This CDR3 is CASSQVGNTEAFF. The CDR3 DNA follows: TGTGCCAGCAGCCAAGTGGGGAACACTGAAGCTTTCTTT.

CDR3 sequence (DNA): TGTGCCAGTAGCCCCTCAAGACTAGACACCGGGGAGCTGTTTTTT. Its protein product is CASSPSRLDTGELFF. J is TRBJ2-2 and V is TRBV19; possibly TRBD2 for D (6 bases). V was shortened by 6 bases and J by 3 bases, with 14 bases between the two germline ends. The germline V gene encodes CDR1 LNHDA and CDR2 SQIVND (reference sequence). The CDR3 sequence is 15 residues long.

This sequence joins TRBV16 and TRBJ1-2; TRBD1 aligns across 7 bases. Looked up from germline, CDR1 is KGHSY and CDR2 is FQNENV. V gave up 0 bases and J gave up 3 bases; unmatched junction bases: 1. The CDR3 length is 14 residues. The CDR3 here is CASSQSTGYYGYTF. CDR3 sequence (DNA): TGTGCCAGCAGCCAATCGACAGGGTACTATGGCTACACCTTC.

The chain carries TRBV5-5 and TRBJ2-1, with TRBD2 matching 10 bases. The CDR3 has 15 amino acids. Germline trimming cut 3 bases from V and 2 bases from J; bases unmatched to any gene: 2. Germline CDR1 and CDR2: SGHKS and YYEKEE (reference sequence). The CDR3 DNA reads TGTGCCAGCAGCTCAGCGGGAGGGGCCTACAATGAGCAGTTCTTC. This sequence encodes CASSSAGGAYNEQFF.

V gene TRBV20-1 combines with J gene TRBJ1-1, with D possibly TRBD1 on 5 matching bases. The germline CDR1 and CDR2 sequences are DFQATT and SNEGSKA (reference sequence). V lost 6 bases, J lost 12 bases, and 26 bases lay in between. There are 14 residues in the CDR3. This CDR3 reads CSAKPTGTNVGTFF. CDR3 in DNA: TGCAGTGCAAAACCAACCGGGACTAATGTCGGAACTTTCTTT.

As DNA, the CDR3 is TGCAGTGCTAGTAGTAGCGGGAGTTTGGGCGGGGAGCTGTTTTTT. It translates to CSASSSGSLGGELFF. This sequence joins TRBV20-1 and TRBJ2-2, with TRBD2 matching over 9 bases. V lost 3 bases to trimming and J lost 7 bases; unmatched junction nucleotides: 9. Germline CDR1 and CDR2: DFQATT and SNEGSKA (reference sequence). The CDR3 contains 15 residues.

The chain employs TRBV6-5 and TRBJ1-2, with D hard to call. CDR3 length: 14 amino acids. CDR1 MNHEY and CDR2 SVGAGI come from the germline V gene. V lost 6 bases and J 0 bases, leaving 11 bases between the germline ends. This chain's CDR3 is CASSLLYPNYGYTF. As DNA, the CDR3 is TGTGCCAGCAGCCTCCTGTACCCTAACTATGGCTACACCTTC.

This clonotype occurred a few times. This sequence joins TRBV29-1 and TRBJ2-3; TRBD1 is a possible D gene (6 bases). V was cut by 3 bases and J by 2 bases, with 12 bases left in between. The CDR3 is 14 residues long. CDR1 SQVTM and CDR2 ANQGSEA come from the germline V gene. The CDR3 here is CSVDLSGVTDTQYF. CDR3 bases: TGCAGCGTTGATTTGTCAGGGGTCACAGATACGCAGTATTTT.

The chain couples TRBV27 to TRBJ2-2, with 8 bases identical to TRBD2. The J segment lost 7 bases and the V segment lost 6 bases, leaving 4 bases of the junction unmatched. Per the germline V gene, CDR1 is MNHEY and CDR2 is SMNVEV (reference sequence). The CDR3 is made up of 13 amino acids. CDR3: CASRTGGVGELFF. The CDR3 DNA follows: TGTGCCAGCAGGACCGGGGGGGTCGGGGAGCTGTTTTTT.

The CDR3 DNA is TGTGCCAGCAGTGACTCCCCAGGGGCCCAGGGCGGGGAGCTGTTTTTT. Its protein product is CASSDSPGAQGGELFF. The gene calls are TRBV2 and TRBJ2-2, with TRBD1 as a possible D gene (6 bases). The CDR3 sequence is 16 residues long. Germline V gives CDR1 SNHLY, CDR2 FYNNEI. Deletions cut 3 bases from V and 7 bases from J, with 18 bases between.

This chain uses TRBV5-1 with TRBJ2-7; D gene ambiguous. Deletions cut 0 bases from V and 2 bases from J, with 9 bases between. CDR1 SGHRS and CDR2 YFSETQ come from the germline V gene. CDR3 length: 14 residues. DNA for the CDR3: TGCGCCAGCAGCTTGGAAGGGCCCCCCTACGAGCAGTACTTC. Its protein product is CASSLEGPPYEQYF.

The chain uses TRBV19 and TRBJ2-7; D is undetermined. V was trimmed by 2 bases and J by 3 bases, leaving 17 bases between them. The germline V gene has CDR1 LNHDA and CDR2 SQIVND (reference sequence). The CDR3 contains 16 residues. The CDR3 is CASSISSQAGLYEQYF. The CDR3 region has the DNA TGTGCCAGTAGTATATCGTCGCAGGCCGGCCTCTACGAGCAGTACTTC.

This chain links TRBV29-1 with TRBJ2-1, with TRBD2 identical over 7 bases. Germline V lookup: CDR1 SQVTM, CDR2 ANQGSEA. V gave up 2 bases and J gave up 4 bases; unmatched junction bases: 5. The CDR3 length is 14 residues. CDR3 nucleotide sequence: TGCAGCGTTGAAATGCGGGGACTATACAATGAGCAGTTCTTC. Amino acid sequence: CSVEMRGLYNEQFF.

This rearrangement joins TRBV3-1 to TRBJ1-2, with D perhaps matching TRBD1 (6 bases). This CDR3 spans 15 amino acids. The V gene's germline CDR1 is LGHDT and CDR2 YNNKEL (reference sequence). With 0 bases removed from V and 7 bases from J, the gap between germline ends came to 15 bases. The CDR3 region has the DNA TGTGCCAGCAGCCAAGAAAGATGCAGGGGCTGTGGCTACACCTTC. Its translation: CASSQERCRGCGYTF.

V is TRBV10-3 and J is TRBJ2-7, with a possible D match to TRBD1 (6 bases). CDR1 and CDR2 from the germline V gene are ENHRY and SYGVKD. The CDR3 length is 14 residues. Trimming took 6 bases from V and 0 from J, leaving 12 bases between them. The CDR3 DNA reads as TGTGCCATCAGGGACAGCTATAGCTCCTACGAGCAGTACTTC. This codes for CAIRDSYSSYEQYF.

The J gene is TRBJ1-2, the V gene TRBV7-2, with 7 nucleotides matching TRBD1. Germline V gene sequence: CDR1 SGHTA, CDR2 FQGNSA. The CDR3 is 17 amino acids. J lost 8 bases, V lost 5 bases, and 20 bases had no gene match. The CDR3 nucleotides are TGTGCCAGCAGCCCGACCGTAACAAGGGACAGTTTAGGGGGCTACACCTTC. Translating gives CASSPTVTRDSLGGYTF.

The chain links TRBV19 to TRBJ2-5; the D is unclear. Germline V gives CDR1 LNHDA, CDR2 SQIVND (reference sequence). Between the trimmed V and J ends, which lost 5 bases and 1 base, there was a span of 8 bases. The CDR3 consists of 13 residues. Here the CDR3 reads CASSGRVQETQYF. The CDR3 DNA reads as TGTGCCAGTAGTGGCCGGGTCCAAGAGACCCAGTACTTC.

The chain uses TRBV4-3 and TRBJ1-2; D remains unclear. Germline V gene data show CDR1 as LGHNA and CDR2 as YSLEER. This CDR3 is built from 15 residues. Trimming removed 0 bases at V and 4 bases at J, with 12 bases between. CDR3 DNA sequence: TGCGCCAGCAGCCAAGAGGACCTTTCCATCTATGGCTACACCTTC. It is translated as CASSQEDLSIYGYTF.

The V and J genes are TRBV7-7 and TRBJ2-7; TRBD2 matches at 7 bases. Germline values: CDR1 SSHAT, CDR2 FNYEAQ (reference sequence). J lost 5 bases, V lost 5 bases, and 12 bases had no gene match. The CDR3 runs to 15 residues. CDR3 amino acids: CASSPMVGLGNEQYF. The CDR3 coding sequence is TGTGCCAGCAGCCCGATGGTAGGACTAGGTAACGAGCAGTACTTC.

This sequence joins TRBV7-8 and TRBJ2-3, with unresolved D. The CDR3 runs 13 residues. The V end lost 0 bases, the J end lost 3 bases, and 4 bases lay between the germline ends. Per germline, CDR1 SGHVS and CDR2 FQNEAQ. In nucleotides, the CDR3 is TGTGCCAGCAGCTTAGCAAGGACAGATACGCAGTATTTT. This gives the protein CASSLARTDTQYF.

The J gene is TRBJ2-2, the V gene TRBV7-9; D not certain. The CDR3 extends over 17 amino acids. The V gene's germline CDR1 is SEHNR and CDR2 FQNEAQ (reference sequence). Trimming cost V 1 base and J 7 bases, with 19 bases left between them. As DNA, the CDR3 is TGTGCCAGCAGCTTAGTCGTATTCGATACAGCTCACGGGGAGCTGTTTTTT. This codes for CASSLVVFDTAHGELFF.

V gene TRBV7-9 combines with J gene TRBJ2-1; D might be TRBD1 or TRBD2, each matching 6 bases. The V and J ends lost 5 bases and 3 bases respectively, with 20 bases between them. This CDR3 has 17 amino acids. The germline V gene has CDR1 SEHNR and CDR2 FQNEAQ (reference sequence). The CDR3: CASSPLSGAGGYNEQFF. In DNA form, the CDR3 reads TGTGCCAGCAGCCCCCTTTCGGGGGCCGGAGGCTACAATGAGCAGTTCTTC.

The chain couples TRBV6-5 to TRBJ2-1, with 10 bases aligning to TRBD2. Germline V gives CDR1 MNHEY, CDR2 SVGAGI. V gave up 2 bases and J gave up 4 bases; unmatched junction bases: 11. The CDR3 runs 18 residues. CDR3 in DNA: TGTGCCAGCAGTTACGAAGTAACCGGGACTAGCGTATACAATGAGCAGTTCTTC. Its protein is CASSYEVTGTSVYNEQFF.

J is TRBJ2-3 and V is TRBV13; D gene uncertain. The CDR3 totals 12 residues. The germline gives CDR1 PRHDT, CDR2 FYEKMQ (reference sequence). V gave up 4 bases and J gave up 4 bases, with 6 bases separating them. CDR3 loop: CASSSSPDTQYF. Here the CDR3 DNA reads TGTGCCAGCAGCTCGAGCCCAGATACGCAGTATTTT.

The CDR3 sequence is CASGTSGRDEQFF. The CDR3 DNA reads TGTGCCAGCGGGACTAGCGGGAGGGATGAGCAGTTCTTC. The chain has TRBV6-1 and TRBJ2-1, with 16 bases aligning to TRBD2. Germline assignment: CDR1 MNHNS and CDR2 SASEGT. This CDR3 has 13 amino acids. After removal of 8 bases from V and 8 bases from J, the junction contained 0 bases not matched to a gene.

This sequence joins TRBV3-1 and TRBJ2-1; D remains ambiguous. Germline CDR1 and CDR2: LGHDT and YNNKEL (reference sequence). The CDR3 covers 17 residues. The ends were cut back, 0 bases at V and 4 bases at J, with 16 bases in the middle. The CDR3 DNA follows: TGTGCCAGCAGCCAAGATTTGGAAGGGCGGTTGTACAATGAGCAGTTCTTC. Protein: CASSQDLEGRLYNEQFF.

The V call is TRBV5-4, the J call TRBJ2-4; TRBD2 might be the D (6 bases). The CDR3 totals 13 residues. The germline V gene encodes CDR1 SGHNT and CDR2 YYREEE (reference sequence). V was pared by 5 bases and J by 8 bases, with 14 bases between. CDR3 sequence: CASSTGDRDIQYF. The CDR3 DNA sequence: TGTGCCAGCAGTACGGGAGATAGGGACATTCAGTACTTC.

The chain carries TRBV25-1 and TRBJ1-1; D perhaps matches TRBD1 (5 bases). The CDR3 runs 12 residues. Germline V CDR1 and CDR2: MGHDK, SYGVNS. Between the trimmed V and J ends, which lost 1 base and 5 bases, there was a span of 5 bases. CDR3 residues: CASSEWGTEAFF. CDR3 sequence (DNA): TGTGCCAGCAGTGAATGGGGGACTGAAGCTTTCTTT. The complete variable domain, with remaining parts taken from reference TRBV25-1 and TRBJ1-1, reads EADIYQTPRYLVIGTGKKITLECSQTMGHDKMYWYQQDPGMELHLIHYSYGVNSTEKGDLSSESTVSRIRTEHFPLTLESARPSHTSQYLCASSEWGTEAFFGQGTRLTVV.

This chain connects TRBV19 to TRBJ1-1; TRBD1 is a possible D gene (6 bases). The CDR3 contains 14 residues. V gave up 3 bases and J gave up 3 bases, with 11 bases separating them. From germline, CDR1 is LNHDA and CDR2 SQIVND (reference sequence). The CDR3 DNA follows: TGTGCCAGTAGTATCAGGGGTTGGGACACTGAAGCTTTCTTT. It specifies CASSIRGWDTEAFF.

The CDR3 spells CASSSSGSTFYEQYF. In nucleotides, the CDR3 is TGTGCCAGCAGCTCTAGCGGGAGTACCTTTTACGAGCAGTACTTC. This chain uses TRBV7-8 with TRBJ2-7, with 10 bases fitting TRBD2. The CDR3 is made up of 15 amino acids. CDR1 and CDR2 (germline): SGHVS, FQNEAQ. The J segment lost 4 bases and the V segment lost 4 bases, leaving 7 bases of the junction unmatched. The variable domain in full, with the rest retrieved from reference TRBV7-8 and TRBJ2-7, is GAGVSQSPRYKVAKRGQDVALRCDPISGHVSLFWYQQALGQGPEFLTYFQNEAQLDKSGLPSDRFFAERPEGSVSTLKIQRTQQEDSAVYLCASSSSGSTFYEQYFGPGTRLTVT.